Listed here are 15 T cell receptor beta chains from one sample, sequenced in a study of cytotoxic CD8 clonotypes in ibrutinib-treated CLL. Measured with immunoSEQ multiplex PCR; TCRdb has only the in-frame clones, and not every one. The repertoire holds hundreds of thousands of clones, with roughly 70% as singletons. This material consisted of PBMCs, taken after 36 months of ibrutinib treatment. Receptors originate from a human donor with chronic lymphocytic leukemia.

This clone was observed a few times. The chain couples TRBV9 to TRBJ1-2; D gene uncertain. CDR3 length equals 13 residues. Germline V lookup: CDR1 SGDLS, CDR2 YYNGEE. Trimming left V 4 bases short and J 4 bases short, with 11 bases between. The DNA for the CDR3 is TGTGCCAGCAGCACCGAGGAGGCCTATGGCTACACCTTC. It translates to CASSTEEAYGYTF.

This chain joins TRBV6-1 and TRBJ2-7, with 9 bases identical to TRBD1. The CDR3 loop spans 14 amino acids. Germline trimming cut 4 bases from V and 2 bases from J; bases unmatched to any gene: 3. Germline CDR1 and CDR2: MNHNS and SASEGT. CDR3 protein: CASSVGTGPYEQYF. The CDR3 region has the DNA TGTGCCAGCAGTGTGGGGACAGGGCCCTACGAGCAGTACTTC.

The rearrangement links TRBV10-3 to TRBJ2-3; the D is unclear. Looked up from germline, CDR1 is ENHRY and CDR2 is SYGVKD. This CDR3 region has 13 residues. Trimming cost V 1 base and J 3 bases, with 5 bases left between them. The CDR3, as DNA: TGTGCCATCAGTGAGTTAGGGACAGATACGCAGTATTTT. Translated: CAISELGTDTQYF.

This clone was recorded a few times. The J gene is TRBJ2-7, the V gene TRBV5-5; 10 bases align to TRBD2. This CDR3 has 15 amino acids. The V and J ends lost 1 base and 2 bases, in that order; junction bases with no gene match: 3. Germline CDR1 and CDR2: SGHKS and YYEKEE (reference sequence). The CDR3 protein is CASSLIAGGPYEQYF. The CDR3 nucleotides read TGTGCCAGCAGCTTGATAGCGGGAGGCCCCTACGAGCAGTACTTC.

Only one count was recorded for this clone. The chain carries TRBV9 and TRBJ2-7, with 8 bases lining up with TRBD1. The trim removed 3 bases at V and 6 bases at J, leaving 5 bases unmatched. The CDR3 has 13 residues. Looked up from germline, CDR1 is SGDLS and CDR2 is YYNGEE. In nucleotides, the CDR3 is TGTGCCAGCAGCGCGGACAGGGCGGGCGAGCAGTACTTC. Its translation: CASSADRAGEQYF.

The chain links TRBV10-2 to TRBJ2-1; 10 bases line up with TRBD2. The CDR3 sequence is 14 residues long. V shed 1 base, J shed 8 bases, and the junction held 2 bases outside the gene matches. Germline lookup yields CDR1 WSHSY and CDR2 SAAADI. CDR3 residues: CASSELAGGYEQFF. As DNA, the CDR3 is TGCGCCAGCAGTGAGTTAGCGGGAGGATATGAGCAGTTCTTC.

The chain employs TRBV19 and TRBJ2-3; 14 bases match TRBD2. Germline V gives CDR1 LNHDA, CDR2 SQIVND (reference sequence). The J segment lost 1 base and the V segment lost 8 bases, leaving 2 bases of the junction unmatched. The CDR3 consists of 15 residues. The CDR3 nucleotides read TGTGCCAGTGCGACTAGCGGGAGGGGCACAGATACGCAGTATTTT. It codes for CASATSGRGTDTQYF.

The DNA of the CDR3 is TGCACCAGCAGCCCGGAGGGGTCAGACAGGGGGAACACTGAAGCTTTCTTT. Translated: CTSSPEGSDRGNTEAFF. The chain couples TRBV1 to TRBJ1-1; no check of the table's D call, TRBD1, against the DNA was made. TRBV1 is a recognized pseudogene. CDR3 length: 17 amino acids.

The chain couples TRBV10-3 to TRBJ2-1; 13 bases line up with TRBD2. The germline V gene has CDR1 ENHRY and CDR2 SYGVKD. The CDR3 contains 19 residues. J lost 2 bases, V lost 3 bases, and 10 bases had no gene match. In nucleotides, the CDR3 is TGTGCCATCAGTGAAGTCGTAGGACTAGCGGGAGTTCCCTACAATGAGCAGTTCTTC. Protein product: CAISEVVGLAGVPYNEQFF.

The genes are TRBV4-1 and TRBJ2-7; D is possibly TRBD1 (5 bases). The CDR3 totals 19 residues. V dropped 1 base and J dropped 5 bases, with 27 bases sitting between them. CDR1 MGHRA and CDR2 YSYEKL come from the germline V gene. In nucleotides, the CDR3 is TGCGCCAGCAGCCAAGTCGGCCCCCTAGGGGCCCCCTACCCCAACGAGCAGTACTTC. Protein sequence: CASSQVGPLGAPYPNEQYF.

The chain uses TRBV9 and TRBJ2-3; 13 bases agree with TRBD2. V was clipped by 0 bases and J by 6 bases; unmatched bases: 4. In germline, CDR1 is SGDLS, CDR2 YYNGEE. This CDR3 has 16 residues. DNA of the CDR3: TGTGCCAGCAGCGTAGTTGGGACTAGCGGGAAGGATACGCAGTATTTT. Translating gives CASSVVGTSGKDTQYF.

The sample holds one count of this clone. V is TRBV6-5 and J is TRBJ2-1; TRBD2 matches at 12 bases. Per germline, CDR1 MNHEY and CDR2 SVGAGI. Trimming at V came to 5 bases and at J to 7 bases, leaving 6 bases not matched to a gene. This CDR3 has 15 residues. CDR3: CASSRLAGALNEQFF. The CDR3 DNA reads TGTGCCAGCAGTCGACTAGCGGGGGCTTTAAATGAGCAGTTCTTC.

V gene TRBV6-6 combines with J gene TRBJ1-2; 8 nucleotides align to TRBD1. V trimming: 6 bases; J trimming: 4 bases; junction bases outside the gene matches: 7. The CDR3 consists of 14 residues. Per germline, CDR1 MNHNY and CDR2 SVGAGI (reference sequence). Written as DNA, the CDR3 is TGTGCCAGCAGACCTACAGGGGGAGGCTATGGCTACACCTTC. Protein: CASRPTGGGYGYTF.

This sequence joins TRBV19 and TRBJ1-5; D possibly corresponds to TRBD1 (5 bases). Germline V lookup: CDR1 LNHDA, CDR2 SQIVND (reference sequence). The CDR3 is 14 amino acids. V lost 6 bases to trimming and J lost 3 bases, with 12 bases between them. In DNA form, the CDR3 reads TGTGCCAGTAGGAAAAGACAGATCAATCAGCCCCAGCATTTT. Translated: CASRKRQINQPQHF.

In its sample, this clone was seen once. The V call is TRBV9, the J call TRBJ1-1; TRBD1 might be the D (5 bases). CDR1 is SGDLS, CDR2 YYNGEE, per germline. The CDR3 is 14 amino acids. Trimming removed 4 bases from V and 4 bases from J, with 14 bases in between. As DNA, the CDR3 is TGTGCCAGCAGCCCCGACAGCTCGGGCACTGAAGCTTTCTTT. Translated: CASSPDSSGTEAFF. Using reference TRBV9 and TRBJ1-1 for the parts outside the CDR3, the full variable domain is DSGVTQTPKHLITATGQRVTLRCSPRSGDLSVYWYQQSLDQGLQFLIQYYNGEERAKGNILERFSAQQFPDLHSELNLSSLELGDSALYFCASSPDSSGTEAFFGQGTRLTVV.